This T cell receptor (beta chain) was retrieved from a study of technical replicates of blood from a few donors. This table comes from immunoSEQ multiplex PCR, and its TCRdb copy is limited to in-frame clones, with some not included. The sample lists some 80,000 clones; about 97% were seen once. The V gene's germline CDR1 is SGHRS and CDR2 YFSETQ. This CDR3 has 13 amino acids. Deletions cut 2 bases from V and 6 bases from J, with 11 bases between. The rearrangement links TRBV5-1 to TRBJ1-1; possible D gene TRBD1, 6 bases. The specimen was T cells isolated from PBMCs. The source of this sequence is a human donor in good health. The CDR3 nucleotides read TGCGCCAGCAGCTTAGTGGACAGCCCTGAAGCTTTCTTT. Residues: CASSLVDSPEAFF.